This T cell receptor (beta chain) stems from a study of cytotoxic CD8 clonotypes in ibrutinib-treated CLL. Turning to this clone: Its antigen is undetermined.

The study, taken as a whole, reports: Under therapy, public clonotypes either contracted or stayed stable, and they were uncommon.

The CDR3 sequence is 14 residues long. Germline V gives CDR1 MGHRA, CDR2 YSYEKL. V dropped 0 bases and J dropped 6 bases, with 10 bases sitting between them. Deep sequencing aimed at 1 in 200,000 to 1 in 1 million T cells' resolution. Generated by immunoSEQ multiplex PCR, the TCRdb table keeps only in-frame clones and is missing some. The sample includes approximately 340,000 clones, about 61% of them seen just once. The sequences come from PBMCs, collected after 36 months of ibrutinib treatment. The clonotype originates from a human donor with chronic lymphocytic leukemia. The rearrangement joins TRBV4-1 to TRBJ2-3; no firm D call. CDR3 in amino acids: CASSQDVASDTQYF. CDR3 DNA sequence: TGCGCCAGCAGCCAAGATGTGGCCTCGGATACGCAGTATTTT.